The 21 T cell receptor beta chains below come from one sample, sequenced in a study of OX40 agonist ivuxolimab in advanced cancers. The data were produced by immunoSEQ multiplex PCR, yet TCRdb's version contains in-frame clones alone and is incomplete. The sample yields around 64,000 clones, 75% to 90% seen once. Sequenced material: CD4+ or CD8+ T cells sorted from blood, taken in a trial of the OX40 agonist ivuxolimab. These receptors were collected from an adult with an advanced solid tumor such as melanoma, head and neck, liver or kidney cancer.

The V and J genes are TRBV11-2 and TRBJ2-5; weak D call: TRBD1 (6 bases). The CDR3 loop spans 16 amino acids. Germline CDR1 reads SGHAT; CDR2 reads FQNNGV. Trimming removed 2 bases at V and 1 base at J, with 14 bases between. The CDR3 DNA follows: TGTGCCAGCAGCTTATCTTGGGGGCAGGGCCAAGAGACCCAGTACTTC. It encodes CASSLSWGQGQETQYF.

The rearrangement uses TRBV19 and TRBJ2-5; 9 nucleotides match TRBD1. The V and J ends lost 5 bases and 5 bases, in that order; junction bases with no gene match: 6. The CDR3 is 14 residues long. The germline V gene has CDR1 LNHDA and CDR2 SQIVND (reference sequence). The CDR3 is CASSEQGARETQYF. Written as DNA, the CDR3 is TGTGCCAGTAGTGAACAGGGGGCGAGGGAGACCCAGTACTTC.

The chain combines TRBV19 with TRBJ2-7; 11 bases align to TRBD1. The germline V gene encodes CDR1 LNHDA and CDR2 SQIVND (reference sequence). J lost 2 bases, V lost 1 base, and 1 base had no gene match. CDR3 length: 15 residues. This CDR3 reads CASSIVGQGAYEQYF. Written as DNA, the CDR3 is TGTGCCAGTAGTATAGTGGGACAGGGGGCCTACGAGCAGTACTTC.

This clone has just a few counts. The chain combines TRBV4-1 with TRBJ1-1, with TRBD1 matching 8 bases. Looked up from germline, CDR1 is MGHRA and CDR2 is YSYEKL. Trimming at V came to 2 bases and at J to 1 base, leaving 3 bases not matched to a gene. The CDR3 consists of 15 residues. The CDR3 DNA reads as TGCGCCAGCAGCCAACAGGGGGCTCGGAACACTGAAGCTTTCTTT. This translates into CASSQQGARNTEAFF.

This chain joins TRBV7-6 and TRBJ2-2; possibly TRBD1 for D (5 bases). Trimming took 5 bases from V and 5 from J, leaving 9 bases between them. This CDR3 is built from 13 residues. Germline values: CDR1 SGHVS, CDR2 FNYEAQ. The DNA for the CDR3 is TGTGCCAGCAGCGTAGACAGAACCGGGGAGCTGTTTTTT. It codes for CASSVDRTGELFF. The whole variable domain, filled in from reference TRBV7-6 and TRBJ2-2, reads GAGVSQSPRYKVTKRGQDVALRCDPISGHVSLYWYRQALGQGPEFLTYFNYEAQQDKSGLPNDRFSAERPEGSISTLTIQRTEQRDSAMYRCASSVDRTGELFFGEGSRLTVL.

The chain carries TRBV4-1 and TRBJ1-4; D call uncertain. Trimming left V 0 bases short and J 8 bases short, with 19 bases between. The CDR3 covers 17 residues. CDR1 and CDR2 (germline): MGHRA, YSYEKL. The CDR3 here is CASSQDATAFLQEKLFF. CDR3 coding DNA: TGCGCCAGCAGCCAAGACGCCACCGCCTTCTTACAAGAAAAACTGTTTTTT.

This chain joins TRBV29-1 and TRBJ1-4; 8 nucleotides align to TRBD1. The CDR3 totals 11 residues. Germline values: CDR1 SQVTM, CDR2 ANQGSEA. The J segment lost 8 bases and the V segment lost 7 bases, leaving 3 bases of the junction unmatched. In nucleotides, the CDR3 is TGCAGCGCAGGGGACAGGGAAAAACTGTTTTTT. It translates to CSAGDREKLFF.

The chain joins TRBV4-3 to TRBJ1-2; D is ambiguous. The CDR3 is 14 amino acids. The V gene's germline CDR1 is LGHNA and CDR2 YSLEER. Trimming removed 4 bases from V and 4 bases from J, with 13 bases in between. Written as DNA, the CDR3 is TGCGCCAGCAGCCCCTCATTGACTCTCTATGGCTACACCTTC. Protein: CASSPSLTLYGYTF.

The CDR3 is CASSLAMGAPDEQYF. The CDR3 coding sequence is TGCGCCAGCAGCTTGGCCATGGGTGCCCCTGACGAGCAGTACTTC. The chain carries TRBV5-1 and TRBJ2-7; D call uncertain. Germline V gene data show CDR1 as SGHRS and CDR2 as YFSETQ. The CDR3 runs to 15 residues. With 0 bases removed from V and 5 bases from J, the gap between germline ends came to 15 bases.

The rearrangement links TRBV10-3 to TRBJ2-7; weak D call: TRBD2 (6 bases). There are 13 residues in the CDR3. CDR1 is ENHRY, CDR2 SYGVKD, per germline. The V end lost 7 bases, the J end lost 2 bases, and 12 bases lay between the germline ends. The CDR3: CAINRPGAYEQYF. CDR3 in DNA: TGTGCCATCAACCGGCCGGGGGCCTACGAGCAGTACTTC.

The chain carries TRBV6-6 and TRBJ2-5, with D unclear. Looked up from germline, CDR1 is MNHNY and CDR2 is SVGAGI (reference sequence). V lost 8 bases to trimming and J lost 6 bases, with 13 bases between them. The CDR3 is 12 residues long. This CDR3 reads CASPGPEKTQYF. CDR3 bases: TGTGCCAGCCCCGGGCCAGAAAAGACCCAGTACTTC.

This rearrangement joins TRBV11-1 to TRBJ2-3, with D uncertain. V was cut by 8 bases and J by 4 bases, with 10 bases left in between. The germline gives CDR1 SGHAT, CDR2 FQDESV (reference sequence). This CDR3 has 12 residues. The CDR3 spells CASADWADTQYF. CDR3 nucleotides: TGTGCCAGCGCCGACTGGGCAGATACGCAGTATTTT.

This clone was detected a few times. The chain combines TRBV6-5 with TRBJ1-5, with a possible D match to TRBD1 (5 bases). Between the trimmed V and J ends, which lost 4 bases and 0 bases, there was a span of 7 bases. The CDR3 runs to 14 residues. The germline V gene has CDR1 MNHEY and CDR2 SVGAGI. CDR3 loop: CASSFRDSNQPQHF. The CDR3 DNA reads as TGTGCCAGCAGTTTCAGGGATAGCAATCAGCCCCAGCATTTT.

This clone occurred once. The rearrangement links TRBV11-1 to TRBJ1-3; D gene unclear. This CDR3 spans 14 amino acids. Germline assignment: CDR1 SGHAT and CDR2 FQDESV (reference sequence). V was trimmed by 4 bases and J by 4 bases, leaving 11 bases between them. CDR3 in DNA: TGTGCCAGCAGCTCAAGTCCGGAAGGAAACACCATATATTTT. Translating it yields CASSSSPEGNTIYF.

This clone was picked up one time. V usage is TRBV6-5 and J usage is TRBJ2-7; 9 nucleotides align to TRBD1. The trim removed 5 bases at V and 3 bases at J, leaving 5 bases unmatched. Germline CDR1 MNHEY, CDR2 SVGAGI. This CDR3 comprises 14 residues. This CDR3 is CASSREDRGYEQYF. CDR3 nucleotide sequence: TGTGCCAGCAGTAGAGAGGACAGGGGCTACGAGCAGTACTTC.

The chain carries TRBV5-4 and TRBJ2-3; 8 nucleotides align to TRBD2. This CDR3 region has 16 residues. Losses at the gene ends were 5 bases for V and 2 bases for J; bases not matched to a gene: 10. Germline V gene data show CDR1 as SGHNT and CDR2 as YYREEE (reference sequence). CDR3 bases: TGTGCCAGCAGGTCGGGCGGACTAGCTTCCACAGATACGCAGTATTTT. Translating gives CASRSGGLASTDTQYF.

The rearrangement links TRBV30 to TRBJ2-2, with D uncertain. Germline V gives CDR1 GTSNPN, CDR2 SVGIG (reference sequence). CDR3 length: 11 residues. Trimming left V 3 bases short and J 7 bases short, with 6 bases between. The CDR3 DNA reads TGTGCCTGGAGGTCGCTCGGGGAGCTGTTTTTT. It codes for CAWRSLGELFF.

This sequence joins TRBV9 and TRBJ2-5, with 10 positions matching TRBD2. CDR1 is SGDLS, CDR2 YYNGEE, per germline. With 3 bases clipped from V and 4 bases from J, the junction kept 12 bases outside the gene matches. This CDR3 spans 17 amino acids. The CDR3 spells CASSASKAGGPRETQYF. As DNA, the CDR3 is TGTGCCAGCAGCGCTTCTAAAGCGGGAGGGCCTCGAGAGACCCAGTACTTC.

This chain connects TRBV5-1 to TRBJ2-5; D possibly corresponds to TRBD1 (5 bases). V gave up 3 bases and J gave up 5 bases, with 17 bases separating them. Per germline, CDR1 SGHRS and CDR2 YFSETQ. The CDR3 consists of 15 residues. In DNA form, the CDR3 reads TGCGCCAGCAGCTCTAAACTCACGAAGGGGGAGACCCAGTACTTC. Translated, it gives CASSSKLTKGETQYF.

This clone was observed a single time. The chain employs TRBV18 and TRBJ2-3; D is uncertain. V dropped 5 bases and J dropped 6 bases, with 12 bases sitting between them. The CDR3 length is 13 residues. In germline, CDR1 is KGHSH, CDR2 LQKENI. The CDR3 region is CASSFSDSDTQYF. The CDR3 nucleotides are TGTGCCAGCTCATTCAGCGACTCGGATACGCAGTATTTT.

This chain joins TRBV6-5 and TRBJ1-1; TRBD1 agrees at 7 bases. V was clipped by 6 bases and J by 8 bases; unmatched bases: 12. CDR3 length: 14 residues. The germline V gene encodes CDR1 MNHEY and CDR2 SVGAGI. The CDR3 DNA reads TGTGCCAGCAGACTCAGGGGGAAAAAACAAGAAGCTTTCTTT. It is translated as CASRLRGKKQEAFF.